These 25 T cell receptor beta chains were all obtained from the same sample, sequenced in a study of blood T cell repertoires in COVID-19. Libraries were prepared by immunoSEQ multiplex PCR; TCRdb keeps only in-frame clonotypes and omits some of them. Counted here are some 220,000 clones, over 60% occurring once; the ten biggest clones make up about 7%. The sample was peripheral blood. The receptors were gathered from a woman between 70 and 85 years old with acute or convalescent COVID-19.

The chain joins TRBV5-1 to TRBJ2-5; TRBD2 is a possible D gene (5 bases). V was clipped by 4 bases and J by 5 bases, with 12 bases between them. Per germline, CDR1 SGHRS and CDR2 YFSETQ. This CDR3 spans 13 amino acids. CDR3: CASSGTRSETQYF. The CDR3 coding sequence is TGCGCCAGCAGCGGTACTAGGTCGGAGACCCAGTACTTC.

This chain links TRBV24-1 with TRBJ1-5; D not resolved. V lost 4 bases to trimming and J lost 4 bases, with 10 bases between them. CDR3 size: 14 residues. Germline V lookup: CDR1 KGHDR, CDR2 SFDVKD. The CDR3 DNA sequence: TGTGCCACCAGTGACCATGGTAGAAATCAGCCCCAGCATTTT. Protein sequence: CATSDHGRNQPQHF.

CDR3 amino acids: CASTLGVNTEAFF. The CDR3 DNA reads TGCGCCAGCACCCTCGGGGTGAACACTGAAGCTTTCTTT. The chain recombines TRBV5-1 with TRBJ1-1; D gene ambiguous. Looked up from germline, CDR1 is SGHRS and CDR2 is YFSETQ. The CDR3 has 13 amino acids. Trimming pared 6 bases from V and 0 bases from J, leaving 9 bases between.

The CDR3, as DNA: TGTGCCACCAGCGGAAATATGGAGGGAAAGGAGCAGTTCTTC. Protein product: CATSGNMEGKEQFF. The chain carries TRBV15 and TRBJ2-1, with a weak D call TRBD2 (6 bases). CDR3 length equals 14 residues. Germline V gene sequence: CDR1 LNHNV, CDR2 YYDKDF (reference sequence). The V and J ends lost 5 bases and 10 bases respectively, with 18 bases between them.

V and J are TRBV10-2 and TRBJ1-6, with TRBD1 as a possible D gene (6 bases). The V end was cut by 11 bases, the J end by 5 bases, with 19 bases between. This CDR3 spans 15 amino acids. Germline loops: CDR1 WSHSY, CDR2 SAAADI. CDR3 in amino acids: CASFNGGLNNSPLHF. The DNA of the CDR3 is TGCGCCTCCTTTAACGGGGGGCTTAATAATTCACCCCTCCACTTT.

The J gene is TRBJ1-1, the V gene TRBV3-1 (or the pseudogene TRBV3-2); 11 nucleotides align to TRBD1. In germline, CDR1 is LGHDT, CDR2 YNNKEL (reference sequence). Losses at the gene ends were 4 bases for V and 6 bases for J; bases not matched to a gene: 7. This CDR3 is built from 15 residues. Here the CDR3 DNA reads TGTGCCAGCAGCCCCTCGGACAGGGGGCAGGCTGAAGCTTTCTTT. It is translated as CASSPSDRGQAEAFF.

This clone was recorded a few times. V gene TRBV4-1 combines with J gene TRBJ2-7, with D possibly matching TRBD2 (5 bases). CDR3 size: 17 residues. Trimming took off 0 bases at V and 3 bases at J, with 18 bases between the two ends. Germline lookup yields CDR1 MGHRA and CDR2 YSYEKL. The CDR3 here is CASSQERGEGWFYEQYF. CDR3 DNA: TGCGCCAGCAGCCAAGAACGGGGAGAGGGATGGTTCTACGAGCAGTACTTC.

The rearrangement joins TRBV6-2 or TRBV6-3 to TRBJ2-7; 7 positions agree with TRBD1. The length of the CDR3 is 14 residues. The V segment lost 0 bases and the J segment 4 bases; nucleotides outside the gene matches: 3. In germline, CDR1 is MNHEY, CDR2 SVGEGT. The CDR3 region has the DNA TGTGCCAGCAGTTACTCAGGGACAGAATACGAGCAGTACTTC. The encoded protein is CASSYSGTEYEQYF.

The chain employs TRBV2 and TRBJ2-1, with 9 bases lining up with TRBD2. J lost 6 bases, V lost 0 bases, and 9 bases had no gene match. CDR1 is SNHLY and CDR2 is FYNNEI in the germline V gene. This CDR3 spans 17 amino acids. In DNA form, the CDR3 reads TGTGCCAGCAGTGAAGCGCTTCGGGCTAGCGGGGCCAATGAGCAGTTCTTC. It encodes CASSEALRASGANEQFF.

The chain couples TRBV9 to TRBJ2-3, with 8 positions matching TRBD1. The length of the CDR3 is 17 residues. In germline, CDR1 is SGDLS, CDR2 YYNGEE. The trim removed 3 bases at V and 0 bases at J, leaving 9 bases unmatched. This CDR3 reads CASSAGQAQWSTDTQYF. As DNA, the CDR3 is TGTGCCAGCAGCGCGGGACAGGCCCAATGGAGCACAGATACGCAGTATTTT.

The chain uses TRBV6-6 and TRBJ2-1, with 9 bases that match TRBD1. From germline, CDR1 is MNHNY and CDR2 SVGAGI (reference sequence). Trimming at V came to 9 bases and at J to 4 bases, leaving 7 bases not matched to a gene. The CDR3 sequence is 14 residues long. The CDR3 DNA sequence: TGTGCCAGGTGGGGGACAGGGACGTACAATGAGCAGTTCTTC. Protein: CARWGTGTYNEQFF.

The chain is built from TRBV12-3 or TRBV12-4 and TRBJ1-2; 7 bases line up with TRBD1. V trimming: 4 bases; J trimming: 4 bases; junction bases outside the gene matches: 3. The CDR3 is 13 residues long. The CDR3, as DNA: TGTGCCAGCAGTTGGACAGGAAGCTATGGCTACACCTTC. Translating gives CASSWTGSYGYTF.

J is TRBJ1-2 and V is TRBV25-1; 7 bases are shared with TRBD1. Germline trimming cut 4 bases from V and 5 bases from J; bases unmatched to any gene: 4. Looked up from germline, CDR1 is MGHDK and CDR2 is SYGVNS. The CDR3 has 13 amino acids. CDR3: CASSGQGRYGYTF. CDR3 nucleotides: TGTGCCAGCAGTGGACAGGGACGATATGGCTACACCTTC.

The chain links TRBV7-6 to TRBJ2-7; 8 nucleotides match TRBD1. J gave up 5 bases and V 1 base, and 7 bases lay outside the gene matches. The CDR3 spans 15 residues. Germline lookup yields CDR1 SGHVS and CDR2 FNYEAQ. The CDR3 DNA follows: TGTGCCAGCAGCTTAGGGCAGGGGGCGAGCGACGAGCAGTACTTC. Protein product: CASSLGQGASDEQYF.

The CDR3 DNA reads as TGTGCCAGCAGCCAAGAGAGGGAAAAGCAGTACTTC. Amino acid sequence: CASSQEREKQYF. The rearrangement uses TRBV3-1 (or the pseudogene TRBV3-2) and TRBJ2-7, with D maybe TRBD2 (5 bases). Per the germline V gene, CDR1 is LGHDT and CDR2 is YNNKEL (reference sequence). The CDR3 spans 12 residues. With 0 bases removed from V and 8 bases from J, the gap between germline ends came to 8 bases.

The V call is TRBV6-5, the J call TRBJ2-1; TRBD2 aligns across 7 bases. Trimming removed 4 bases from V and 10 bases from J; junction bases left unmatched: 7. CDR1 is MNHEY, CDR2 SVGAGI, per germline. This CDR3 region has 13 residues. CDR3 region: CASSSWTSREQFF. CDR3 coding DNA: TGTGCCAGCAGTTCCTGGACTAGTAGGGAGCAGTTCTTC.

The V call is TRBV18, the J call TRBJ2-2; possible D gene TRBD1, 6 bases. Germline-derived CDR1 and CDR2 are KGHSH and LQKENI. The CDR3 spans 16 residues. Trimming removed 3 bases at V and 5 bases at J, with 16 bases between. CDR3 coding DNA: TGTGCCAGCTCACCCCCTCTACAGGGTTTGACCGGGGAGCTGTTTTTT. It specifies CASSPPLQGLTGELFF.

The chain employs TRBV18 and TRBJ2-1, with D possibly TRBD1 on 6 matching bases. Germline V gene sequence: CDR1 KGHSH, CDR2 LQKENI. Trimming pared 0 bases from V and 6 bases from J, leaving 9 bases between. This CDR3 spans 14 amino acids. The DNA for the CDR3 is TGTGCCAGCTCACCACCCACAGGGTTCAATGAGCAGTTCTTC. Its protein is CASSPPTGFNEQFF.

The chain is built from TRBV7-2 and TRBJ1-2, with D possibly TRBD1 on 6 matching bases. This CDR3 has 14 residues. Germline-derived CDR1 and CDR2 are SGHTA and FQGNSA. Trimming left V 5 bases short and J 2 bases short, with 12 bases between. CDR3 coding DNA: TGTGCCAGCAGCCCTAGCAGGGGAAACTATGGCTACACCTTC. Its protein is CASSPSRGNYGYTF.

V and J are TRBV24-1 and TRBJ1-2; D unresolved. The CDR3 loop spans 13 amino acids. Germline CDR1 KGHDR, CDR2 SFDVKD. V dropped 1 base and J dropped 4 bases, with 6 bases sitting between them. CDR3 sequence: CATSDFGSYGYTF. The CDR3 nucleotides are TGTGCCACCAGTGATTTCGGGTCCTATGGCTACACCTTC.

This clone came up a few times. V gene TRBV30 combines with J gene TRBJ2-2; the match to TRBD2 covers 10 bases. Germline-derived CDR1 and CDR2 are GTSNPN and SVGIG (reference sequence). The length of the CDR3 is 15 residues. The ends lost 1 base at V and 4 bases at J; junction bases unmatched: 3. The CDR3 DNA sequence: TGTGCCTGGAGTGCAGGACTAGCGGCCACCGGGGAGCTGTTTTTT. Its translation: CAWSAGLAATGELFF.

This clone turned up a few times. V gene TRBV27 combines with J gene TRBJ2-7; 7 nucleotides agree with TRBD1. Unmatched junction bases numbered 3, after V lost 2 bases and J lost 2 bases. CDR1 and CDR2 (germline): MNHEY, SMNVEV (reference sequence). This CDR3 spans 14 amino acids. The CDR3 here is CASSLNQGAYEQYF. CDR3 bases: TGTGCCAGCAGTTTAAACCAGGGGGCCTACGAGCAGTACTTC.

The chain carries TRBV5-1 and TRBJ2-2; D unresolved. V gave up 0 bases and J gave up 7 bases, with 4 bases separating them. The CDR3 loop spans 12 amino acids. The V gene's germline CDR1 is SGHRS and CDR2 YFSETQ. CDR3 loop: CASSLAFGELFF. CDR3 nucleotide sequence: TGCGCCAGCAGCTTGGCCTTCGGGGAGCTGTTTTTT.

This chain joins TRBV3-1 (or the pseudogene TRBV3-2) and TRBJ1-5; D is possibly TRBD1 (6 bases). From germline, CDR1 is LGHDT and CDR2 YNNKEL (reference sequence). V lost 2 bases and J lost 0, with 14 bases in between. This CDR3 is built from 17 residues. The chain's CDR3 is CASSQSGHRYSNQPQHF. The CDR3 coding sequence is TGTGCCAGCAGCCAATCGGGACACCGATATAGCAATCAGCCCCAGCATTTT.

As for this clone: This CDR3 is also generated by other DNA sequences in the sample. J is TRBJ1-3 and V is TRBV30; D unresolved. The CDR3 covers 13 residues. The V and J ends lost 0 bases and 1 base respectively, with 4 bases between them. Per germline, CDR1 GTSNPN and CDR2 SVGIG (reference sequence). The CDR3 protein is CAWSVQSGNTIYF. The CDR3 coding sequence is TGTGCCTGGAGTGTCCAGTCTGGAAACACCATATATTTT.